This TCR beta chain was captured in a study of T-cell reconstitution after alpha-beta-depleted transplantation in children. Study-wide results and limits: T-cell counts and diversity at one year post-transplant came mainly from newly produced T cells. Diversity of TCRbeta at day 60 was high in some patients, arising from surviving recipient T cells and thymic progenitors. There were reportedly several hundred expanded graft clones from which alpha-beta T cells came about two months after transplant.

CDR1 and CDR2 from the germline V gene are MNHEY and SVGEGT. The J segment lost 2 bases and the V segment lost 2 bases, leaving 5 bases of the junction unmatched. The CDR3 is 16 residues long. This sample's TCRbeta library carried unique molecular identifier barcodes. TCRdb analysed the PCR reads with MiXCR anew, one entry per CDR3 protein. The sample holds about 460,000 distinct CDR3 sequences; approximately 10% are singletons and the top ten take 12% to 15%. This clonotype came up a few times. The antigen is not known. The rearrangement joins TRBV6-2 or TRBV6-3 to TRBJ1-5, with 8 bases lining up with TRBD1. This TCR was sampled from a female patient between 2 and 10 years old who had a stem cell transplant for aplastic anemia, so the T cells may come from the graft donor. The sequencing here drew on PBMCs, mostly from graft donor cells, taken 180 days after TCRalphabeta/CD19-depleted stem cell transplant. The CDR3 loop reads CASSYTGQGGNQPQHF. CDR3 sequence (DNA): TGTGCCAGCAGTTACACCGGACAGGGCGGCAATCAGCCCCAGCATTTT.